This T cell receptor (beta chain) derives from a study of blood T cell repertoires in COVID-19. Germline V gene lookup returns CDR1 SGHKS and CDR2 YYEKEE (reference sequence). The CDR3 extends over 14 amino acids. The junction had 1 base not matched to a gene; V was cut back by 0 bases and J by 2 bases. Sequencing was performed with immunoSEQ multiplex PCR; in TCRdb, only in-frame clones are kept and a portion is missing. The sample holds 250,000 to 350,000 clones, around 89% seen once. Clinical history reported by participants formed the basis on which cohorts were assigned. The chain couples TRBV5-5 to TRBJ2-7, with TRBD1 identical over 8 bases. This TCR came from a woman aged 18-29 years with acute COVID-19. The specimen was PBMCs or T cells enriched from blood (not recorded which). The CDR3 DNA reads TGTGCCAGCAGCTTGGGCAGGGGGCCCTACGAGCAGTACTTC. It translates to CASSLGRGPYEQYF.